Shown below are 5 T cell receptor beta chains from a single sample sequenced in a study of OX40 agonist ivuxolimab in advanced cancers. The library was generated by the immunoSEQ multiplex PCR assay. TCRdb holds this immuneACCESS table with in-frame rearrangements only. Some clones are missing; in checked studies, unresolved V genes explain under half, and the rest has no known cause. In this sample the table shows approximately 60,000 clones, approximately 90% of which occur a single time. Jointly, the top ten make up 10% to 15% of the sample. The sample here was CD4+ or CD8+ T cells sorted from blood, taken in a trial of the OX40 agonist ivuxolimab. The receptor source for this set is an adult with an advanced solid tumor such as melanoma, head and neck, liver or kidney cancer.

The rearrangement uses TRBV7-2 and TRBJ2-7; D not certain. Trimming pared 4 bases from V and 1 base from J, leaving 14 bases between. The CDR3 contains 15 residues. In germline, CDR1 is SGHTA, CDR2 FQGNSA. CDR3 DNA: TGTGCCAGCAGCTATTACTTAGCACCTTCCTACGAGCAGTACTTC. Protein: CASSYYLAPSYEQYF.

V is TRBV9 and J is TRBJ2-7, with D tentatively TRBD1 (6 bases). Trimming removed 4 bases from V and 0 bases from J, with 20 bases in between. CDR1 is SGDLS, CDR2 YYNGEE, per germline. The CDR3 is 17 amino acids. CDR3 region: CASSPPLQGASSYEQYF. CDR3 nucleotide sequence: TGTGCCAGCAGCCCCCCTTTACAGGGAGCAAGCTCCTACGAGCAGTACTTC.

This rearrangement joins TRBV11-3 to TRBJ2-2, with 12 nucleotides matching TRBD2. Germline loops: CDR1 SGHNT, CDR2 YENEEA. V lost 4 bases and J lost 0; bases outside the gene matches: 6. The CDR3 is 18 amino acids. CDR3 protein: CASSSRTSGTPNTGELFF. CDR3 nucleotides: TGTGCCAGCAGCTCCCGGACTAGCGGGACTCCGAACACCGGGGAGCTGTTTTTT.

The genes are TRBV11-3 and TRBJ1-2; D uncertain. The germline CDR1 and CDR2 sequences are SGHNT and YENEEA. The CDR3 has 15 residues. Trimming took off 5 bases at V and 2 bases at J, with 15 bases between the two ends. The CDR3 spells CASSRYDGGNYGYTF. CDR3 coding DNA: TGTGCCAGCAGCCGCTATGACGGCGGCAACTATGGCTACACCTTC.

The V and J genes are TRBV6-5 and TRBJ1-5; 9 bases fit TRBD1. Trimming removed 7 bases from V and 5 bases from J; junction bases left unmatched: 6. The CDR3 loop spans 14 amino acids. Per the germline V gene, CDR1 is MNHEY and CDR2 is SVGAGI. CDR3 nucleotides: TGTGCCAGCAAAAAAGGGACAGGGCATCAGCCCCAGCATTTT. Protein: CASKKGTGHQPQHF.